Presented here are 16 T cell receptor beta chains from one specimen sequenced in a study of cytomegalovirus exposure and HLA in healthy donors. PCR used 60 Vbeta primers and 13 Jbeta primers. Here immunoSEQ multiplex PCR was the method, and the copy in TCRdb shows in-frame clones only, minus some. The sample lists over 150,000 clones, over 70% occurring once. Input material: PBMCs. The receptors shown here come from a woman aged 30 to 39 in good health and CMV-seronegative.

This chain connects TRBV28 to TRBJ2-7, with D possibly being TRBD1 (6 bases). Per the germline V gene, CDR1 is MDHEN and CDR2 is SYDVKM. V dropped 3 bases and J dropped 0 bases, with 15 bases sitting between them. The CDR3 contains 16 residues. The CDR3 DNA reads TGTGCCAGCAGTTTCAGCCCAGGGGCGAGCTCCTACGAGCAGTACTTC. Protein: CASSFSPGASSYEQYF.

The chain couples TRBV2 to TRBJ2-3, with TRBD1 identical over 8 bases. The germline gives CDR1 SNHLY, CDR2 FYNNEI. V lost 4 bases, J lost 4 bases, and 1 base stayed unmatched. CDR3 length: 13 residues. CDR3 in DNA: TGTGCCAGCAGTGGACAGGGGTCAGATACGCAGTATTTT. It yields the protein CASSGQGSDTQYF.

With respect to this clone: The junction differs from germline at one of its ends, possibly a read error. This sequence joins TRBV28 and TRBJ2-6, with D maybe TRBD1 (6 bases). This CDR3 is built from 17 residues. Germline CDR1 reads MDHEN; CDR2 reads SYDVKM. CDR3 coding DNA: TGTGCCAGCAGTTTACAGGGGTCTCCCTCTGGGGCCAACGGCCTGACTTTC. This sequence encodes CASSLQGSPSGANGLTF. The variable domain in full, completed from reference TRBV28 and TRBJ2-6, reads DVKVTQSSRYLVKRTGEKVFLECVQDMDHENMFWYRQDPGLGLRLIYFSYDVKMKEKGDIPEGYSVSREKKERFSLILESASTNQTSMYLCASSLQGSPSGANGLTFGAGSRLTVL.

This clone appeared once. This chain connects TRBV6-4 to TRBJ1-6; D possibly corresponds to TRBD1 (5 bases). This CDR3 spans 16 amino acids. The V end lost 9 bases, the J end lost 4 bases, and 19 bases lay between the germline ends. Germline V CDR1 and CDR2: MRHNA, SNTAGT. The CDR3: CARRGDRVEYNSPLHF. The CDR3, as DNA: TGTGCCAGGCGGGGGGACCGGGTGGAGTATAATTCACCCCTCCACTTT.

This clone showed up just once. J is TRBJ2-3 and V is TRBV12-5, with D possibly being TRBD1 (6 bases). Trimming removed 3 bases at V and 7 bases at J, with 8 bases between. Germline lookup yields CDR1 LGHNT and CDR2 FRNRAP. The CDR3 runs 12 residues. The CDR3 reads CASGLQGYTQYF. Written as DNA, the CDR3 is TGTGCTAGTGGTTTACAGGGTTATACGCAGTATTTT.

The rearrangement links TRBV6-6 to TRBJ2-7; D might be TRBD2 (6 bases). Germline lookup yields CDR1 MNHNY and CDR2 SVGAGI (reference sequence). CDR3 length: 13 residues. V lost 2 bases, J lost 11 bases, and 16 bases lay in between. This chain's CDR3 is CASSYEQPGVEYF. CDR3 sequence (DNA): TGTGCCAGCAGTTACGAACAGCCGGGAGTGGAGTACTTC.

The J gene is TRBJ2-1, the V gene TRBV19, with TRBD2 as a possible D gene (6 bases). There are 15 residues in the CDR3. CDR1 and CDR2 from the germline V gene are LNHDA and SQIVND (reference sequence). Trimming took 1 base from V and 4 from J, leaving 11 bases between them. The CDR3 nucleotides are TGTGCCAGTAGTATAGGGATTAGCGGTTACAATGAGCAGTTCTTC. Translating it yields CASSIGISGYNEQFF. Looking up the rest from reference TRBV19 and TRBJ2-1 gives the full variable domain: DGGITQSPKYLFRKEGQNVTLSCEQNLNHDAMYWYRQDPGQGLRLIYYSQIVNDFQKGDIAEGYSVSREKKESFPLTVTSAQKNPTAFYLCASSIGISGYNEQFFGPGTRLTVL.

This clone was seen a single time. The chain joins TRBV27 to TRBJ2-7; possibly TRBD1 for D (6 bases). Germline CDR1 MNHEY, CDR2 SMNVEV (reference sequence). V was cut by 0 bases and J by 2 bases, with 8 bases left in between. The CDR3 is made up of 14 amino acids. The CDR3 loop reads CASSLSGATYEQYF. As DNA, the CDR3 is TGTGCCAGCAGTTTATCGGGGGCAACCTACGAGCAGTACTTC.

The chain is built from TRBV9 and TRBJ1-4; D may be TRBD1 (6 bases). Germline V lookup: CDR1 SGDLS, CDR2 YYNGEE. The CDR3 consists of 14 residues. The V and J ends lost 4 bases and 0 bases respectively, with 7 bases between them. The DNA for the CDR3 is TGTGCCAGCAGCCGGGACACAACTAATGAAAAACTGTTTTTT. Translated, it gives CASSRDTTNEKLFF.

The chain links TRBV28 to TRBJ2-4, with no clear D. The CDR3 contains 14 residues. Germline lookup yields CDR1 MDHEN and CDR2 SYDVKM. V shed 3 bases and J shed 4 bases, with 10 bases lying between them. The CDR3 region is CASSLPSGKNIQYF. The CDR3, as DNA: TGTGCCAGCAGTTTGCCGTCGGGTAAAAACATTCAGTACTTC.

The chain recombines TRBV19 with TRBJ2-2; 10 nucleotides agree with TRBD1. Germline trimming cut 4 bases from V and 3 bases from J; bases unmatched to any gene: 2. The CDR3 extends over 15 amino acids. Germline V gives CDR1 LNHDA, CDR2 SQIVND (reference sequence). CDR3 protein: CASSTGQGYTGELFF. CDR3 DNA sequence: TGTGCCAGTAGTACGGGACAGGGGTACACCGGGGAGCTGTTTTTT.

In DNA form, the CDR3 reads TGTGCGCTAAATTTAGGTGGAGGGTTAAACATTCAGTACTTC. Translated, it gives CALNLGGGLNIQYF. This chain links TRBV30 with TRBJ2-4, with D possibly matching TRBD2 (6 bases). The CDR3 loop spans 14 amino acids. Germline-derived CDR1 and CDR2 are GTSNPN and SVGIG (reference sequence).

This clone was observed once. The V gene is TRBV5-1, the J gene TRBJ2-4, with 8 positions matching TRBD2. The CDR3 contains 13 residues. The ends lost 4 bases at V and 8 bases at J; junction bases unmatched: 5. Germline CDR1 reads SGHRS; CDR2 reads YFSETQ. For the CDR3, the DNA is TGCGCCAGCAGCCCCGGGGGGGGAGACATTCAGTACTTC. Translated: CASSPGGGDIQYF. Full variable domain (outside the CDR3, taken from reference TRBV5-1 and TRBJ2-4): KAGVTQTPRYLIKTRGQQVTLSCSPISGHRSVSWYQQTPGQGLQFLFEYFSETQRNKGNFPGRFSGRQFSNSRSEMNVSTLELGDSALYLCASSPGGGDIQYFGAGTRLSVL.

The rearrangement joins TRBV23-1 to TRBJ1-2; perhaps TRBD1 as D (5 bases). TRBV23-1 is an ORF, with its function uncertain. The CDR3 spans 16 residues. With 0 bases removed from V and 0 bases from J, the gap between germline ends came to 11 bases. The CDR3 nucleotides read TGCGCCAGCAGTCAATCTACAGGTTACACTAACTATGGCTACACCTTC. Translated: CASSQSTGYTNYGYTF.

Here the CDR3 reads CASSDTGRNTGELFF. CDR3 in DNA: TGCGCCAGCAGTGACACGGGGAGGAACACCGGGGAGCTGTTTTTT. This chain links TRBV10-1 with TRBJ2-2; a possible D gene is TRBD2 (5 bases). The CDR3 totals 15 residues. Germline CDR1 WNHNN, CDR2 SYGVQD (reference sequence). The ends were cut back, 3 bases at V and 1 base at J, with 9 bases in the middle.

Comment on this clone: At one boundary the junction diverges from the germline segment, which might be a read error. The chain employs TRBV27 and TRBJ2-5; TRBD1 agrees at 7 bases. This CDR3 is 12 amino acids long. Germline V lookup: CDR1 MNHEY, CDR2 SMNVEV (reference sequence). DNA of the CDR3: TGTGCCAGTAAGACAGGGCAAGAGGCCCAGTACTTC. This encodes CASKTGQEAQYF.